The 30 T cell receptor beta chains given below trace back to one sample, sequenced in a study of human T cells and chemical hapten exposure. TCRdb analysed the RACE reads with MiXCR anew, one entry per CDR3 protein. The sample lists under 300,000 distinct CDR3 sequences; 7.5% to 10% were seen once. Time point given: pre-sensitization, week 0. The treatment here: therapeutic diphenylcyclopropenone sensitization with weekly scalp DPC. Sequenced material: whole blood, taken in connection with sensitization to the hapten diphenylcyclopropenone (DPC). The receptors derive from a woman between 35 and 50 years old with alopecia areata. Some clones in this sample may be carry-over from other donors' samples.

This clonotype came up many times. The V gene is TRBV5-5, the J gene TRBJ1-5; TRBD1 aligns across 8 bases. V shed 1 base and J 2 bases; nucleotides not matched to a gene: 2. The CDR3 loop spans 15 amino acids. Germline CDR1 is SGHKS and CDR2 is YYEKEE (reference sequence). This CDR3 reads CASSLQGAGNQPQHF. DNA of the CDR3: TGTGCCAGCAGCTTGCAGGGGGCGGGCAATCAGCCCCAGCATTTT. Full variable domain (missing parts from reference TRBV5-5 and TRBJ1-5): DAGVTQSPTHLIKTRGQQVTLRCSPISGHKSVSWYQQVLGQGPQFIFQYYEKEERGRGNFPDRFSARQFPNYSSELNVNALLLGDSALYLCASSLQGAGNQPQHFGDGTRLSIL.

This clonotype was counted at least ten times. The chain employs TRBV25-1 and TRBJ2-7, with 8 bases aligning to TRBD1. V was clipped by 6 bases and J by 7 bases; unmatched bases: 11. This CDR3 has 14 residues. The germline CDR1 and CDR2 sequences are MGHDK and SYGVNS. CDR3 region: CASSDGTGIGEQYF. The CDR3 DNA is TGTGCCAGCAGCGACGGGACAGGTATTGGGGAGCAGTACTTC.

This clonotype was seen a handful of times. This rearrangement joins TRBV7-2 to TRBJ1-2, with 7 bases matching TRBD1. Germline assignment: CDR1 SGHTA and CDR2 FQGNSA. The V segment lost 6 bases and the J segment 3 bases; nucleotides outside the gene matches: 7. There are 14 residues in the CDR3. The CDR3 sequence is CASRKEGADYGYTF. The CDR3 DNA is TGTGCCAGCAGGAAAGAGGGGGCTGACTATGGCTACACCTTC.

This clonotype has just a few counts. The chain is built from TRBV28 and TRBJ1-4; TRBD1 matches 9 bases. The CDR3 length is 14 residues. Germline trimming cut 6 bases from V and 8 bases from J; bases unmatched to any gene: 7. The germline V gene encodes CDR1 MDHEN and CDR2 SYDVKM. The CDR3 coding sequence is TGTGCCAGCAGCCCGTGGACAGGGGAAGAAAAACTGTTTTTT. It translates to CASSPWTGEEKLFF.

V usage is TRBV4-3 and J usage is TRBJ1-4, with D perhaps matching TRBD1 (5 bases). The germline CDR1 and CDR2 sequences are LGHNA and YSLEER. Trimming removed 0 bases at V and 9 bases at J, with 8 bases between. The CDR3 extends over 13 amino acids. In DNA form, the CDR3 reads TGCGCCAGCAGCCAAGACAGGACACAAAAACTGTTTTTT. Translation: CASSQDRTQKLFF.

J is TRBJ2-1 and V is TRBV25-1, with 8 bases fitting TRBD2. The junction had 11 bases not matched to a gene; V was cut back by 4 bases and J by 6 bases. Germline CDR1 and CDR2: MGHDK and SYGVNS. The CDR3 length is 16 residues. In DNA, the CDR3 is TGTGCCAGCAGTGCCGGAGGTGGACTAGCCTTCAATGAGCAGTTCTTC. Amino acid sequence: CASSAGGGLAFNEQFF.

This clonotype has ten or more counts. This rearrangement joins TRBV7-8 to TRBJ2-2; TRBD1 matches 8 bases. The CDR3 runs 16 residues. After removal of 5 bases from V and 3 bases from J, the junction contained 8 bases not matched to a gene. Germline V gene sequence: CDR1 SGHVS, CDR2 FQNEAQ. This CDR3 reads CASSPRGQGHTGELFF. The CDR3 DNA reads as TGTGCCAGCAGCCCGAGAGGACAGGGTCACACCGGGGAGCTGTTTTTT.

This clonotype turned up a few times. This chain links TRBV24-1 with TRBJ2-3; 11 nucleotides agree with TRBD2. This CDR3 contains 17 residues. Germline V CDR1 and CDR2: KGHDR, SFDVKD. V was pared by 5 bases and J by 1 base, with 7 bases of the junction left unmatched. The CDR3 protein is CATSVSTSGKGTDTQYF. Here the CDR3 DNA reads TGTGCCACCAGTGTATCGACTAGCGGGAAGGGCACAGATACGCAGTATTTT.

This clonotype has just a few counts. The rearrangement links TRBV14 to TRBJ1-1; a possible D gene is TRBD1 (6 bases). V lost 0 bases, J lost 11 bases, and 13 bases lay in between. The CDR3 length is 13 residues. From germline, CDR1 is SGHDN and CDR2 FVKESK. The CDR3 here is CASSQDLAGEAFF. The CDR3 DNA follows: TGTGCCAGCAGCCAAGATCTGGCAGGGGAGGCTTTCTTT.

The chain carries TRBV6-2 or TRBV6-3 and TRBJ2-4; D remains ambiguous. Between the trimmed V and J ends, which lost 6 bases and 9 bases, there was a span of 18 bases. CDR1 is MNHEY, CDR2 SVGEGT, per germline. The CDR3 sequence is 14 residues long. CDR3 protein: CASSPARIAPIQYF. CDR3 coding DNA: TGTGCCAGCAGCCCCGCCAGGATAGCCCCCATTCAGTACTTC.

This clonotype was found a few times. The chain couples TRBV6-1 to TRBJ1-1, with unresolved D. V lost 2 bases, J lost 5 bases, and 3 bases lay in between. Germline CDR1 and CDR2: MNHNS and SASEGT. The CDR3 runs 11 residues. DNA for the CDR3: TGTGCCAGCAGTGAATTTACTGAAGCTTTCTTT. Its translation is CASSEFTEAFF.

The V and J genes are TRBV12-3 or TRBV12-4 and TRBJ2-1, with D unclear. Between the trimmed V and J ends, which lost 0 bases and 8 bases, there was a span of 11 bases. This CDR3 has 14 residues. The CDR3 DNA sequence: TGTGCCAGCAGTTTAGCGGGATGGGTGGATGAGCAGTTCTTC. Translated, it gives CASSLAGWVDEQFF.

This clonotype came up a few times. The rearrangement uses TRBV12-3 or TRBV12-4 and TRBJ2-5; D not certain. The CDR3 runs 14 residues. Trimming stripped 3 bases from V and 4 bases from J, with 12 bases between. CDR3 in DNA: TGTGCCAGCAGTTTTAGGCTAGGGTCAGAGACCCAGTACTTC. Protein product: CASSFRLGSETQYF.

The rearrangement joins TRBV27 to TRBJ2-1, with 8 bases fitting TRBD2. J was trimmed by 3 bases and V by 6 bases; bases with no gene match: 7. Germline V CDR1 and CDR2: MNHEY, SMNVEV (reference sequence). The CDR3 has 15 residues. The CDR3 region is CASRETSAFYNEQFF. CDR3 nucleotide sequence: TGTGCCAGCAGGGAGACTAGCGCATTCTACAATGAGCAGTTCTTC.

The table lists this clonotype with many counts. CDR3 sequence: CASSLARGDSPLHF. The CDR3 region has the DNA TGTGCCAGCAGCTTAGCCAGGGGTGATTCACCCCTCCACTTT. The V call is TRBV7-6, the J call TRBJ1-6; D is perhaps TRBD1 (6 bases). This CDR3 has 14 residues. Trimming stripped 0 bases from V and 8 bases from J, with 8 bases between. CDR1 SGHVS and CDR2 FNYEAQ come from the germline V gene.

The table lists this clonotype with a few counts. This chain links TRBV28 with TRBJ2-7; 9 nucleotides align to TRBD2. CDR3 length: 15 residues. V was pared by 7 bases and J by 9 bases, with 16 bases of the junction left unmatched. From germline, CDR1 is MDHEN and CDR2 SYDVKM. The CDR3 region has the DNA TGTGCCAGCACCCTAGGACTAGCGCAAACAGCCTGGCAGTACTTC. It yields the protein CASTLGLAQTAWQYF.

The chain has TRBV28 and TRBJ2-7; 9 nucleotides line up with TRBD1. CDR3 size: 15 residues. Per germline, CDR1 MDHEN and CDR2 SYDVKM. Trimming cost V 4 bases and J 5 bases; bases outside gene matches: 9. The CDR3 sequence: CASSSPGTGRNEQYF. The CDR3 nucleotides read TGTGCCAGCAGTTCCCCCGGGACAGGGAGGAACGAGCAGTACTTC.

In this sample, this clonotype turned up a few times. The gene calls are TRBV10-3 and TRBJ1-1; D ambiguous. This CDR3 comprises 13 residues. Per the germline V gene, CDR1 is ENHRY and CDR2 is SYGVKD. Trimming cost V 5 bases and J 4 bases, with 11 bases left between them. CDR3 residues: CAISYGTSTEAFF. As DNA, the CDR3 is TGTGCCATCAGTTACGGCACGAGCACTGAAGCTTTCTTT.

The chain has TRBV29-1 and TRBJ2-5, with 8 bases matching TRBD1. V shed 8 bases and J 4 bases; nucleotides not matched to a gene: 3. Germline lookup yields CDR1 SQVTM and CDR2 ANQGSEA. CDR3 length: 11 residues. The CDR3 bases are TGCAGCTCAGGACAGGGAGAGACCCAGTACTTC. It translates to CSSGQGETQYF.

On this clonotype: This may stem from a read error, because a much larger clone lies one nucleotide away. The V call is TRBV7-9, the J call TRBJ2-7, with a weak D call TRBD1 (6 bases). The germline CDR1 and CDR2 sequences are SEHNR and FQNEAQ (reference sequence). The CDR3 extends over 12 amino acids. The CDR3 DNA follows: TGTGTCAGCAGTCGGGACACTTACGAGCAGTACTTC. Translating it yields CVSSRDTYEQYF.

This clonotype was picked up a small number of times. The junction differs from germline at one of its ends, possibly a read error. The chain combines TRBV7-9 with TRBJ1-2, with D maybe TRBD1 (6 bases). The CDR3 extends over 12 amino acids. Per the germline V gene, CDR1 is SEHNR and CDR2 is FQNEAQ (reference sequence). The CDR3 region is CAAPSGGGSFFF. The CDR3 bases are TGTGCCGCCCCTTCAGGAGGGGGATCATTCTTCTTC.

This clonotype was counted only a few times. CDR3 coding DNA: TGTGCCAGCAGCCCAACTAGCCCTAATTCACCCCTCCACTTT. Amino acids: CASSPTSPNSPLHF. The rearrangement links TRBV12-3 or TRBV12-4 to TRBJ1-6; D gene unclear. Deletions cut 6 bases from V and 6 bases from J, with 12 bases between. CDR3 length: 14 residues.

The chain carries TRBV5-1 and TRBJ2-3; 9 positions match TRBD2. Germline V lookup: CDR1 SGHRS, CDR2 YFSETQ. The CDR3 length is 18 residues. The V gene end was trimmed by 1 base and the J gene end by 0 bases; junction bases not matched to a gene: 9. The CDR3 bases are TGCGCCAGCAGCTTGAGGCGGGAGGGCCTTGGGAGCACAGATACGCAGTATTTT. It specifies CASSLRREGLGSTDTQYF.

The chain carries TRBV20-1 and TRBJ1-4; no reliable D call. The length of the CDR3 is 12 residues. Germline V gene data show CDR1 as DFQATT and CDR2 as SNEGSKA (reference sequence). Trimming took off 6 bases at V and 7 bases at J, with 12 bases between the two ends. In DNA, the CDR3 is TGCAGTGCCACAAATCGTCTTGAAAAACTGTTTTTT. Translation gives CSATNRLEKLFF.

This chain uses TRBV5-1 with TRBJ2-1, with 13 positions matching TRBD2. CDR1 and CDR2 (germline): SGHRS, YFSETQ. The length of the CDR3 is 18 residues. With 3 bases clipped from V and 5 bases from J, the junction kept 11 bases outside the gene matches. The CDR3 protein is CASSSGTSGKGRHNEQFF. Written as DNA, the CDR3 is TGCGCCAGCAGCTCAGGGACTAGCGGGAAAGGGCGCCACAATGAGCAGTTCTTC.

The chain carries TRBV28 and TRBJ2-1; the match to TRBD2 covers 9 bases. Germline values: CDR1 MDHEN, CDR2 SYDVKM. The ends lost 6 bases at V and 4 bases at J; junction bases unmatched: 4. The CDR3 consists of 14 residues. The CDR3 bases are TGTGCCAGCAGGTTAGCGGGGGTTTACAATGAGCAGTTCTTC. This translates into CASRLAGVYNEQFF.

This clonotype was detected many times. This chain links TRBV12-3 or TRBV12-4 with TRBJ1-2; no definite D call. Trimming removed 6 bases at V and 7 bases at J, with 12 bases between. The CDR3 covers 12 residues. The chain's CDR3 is CASRGGISGYTF. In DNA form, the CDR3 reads TGTGCCAGCAGGGGCGGGATCAGTGGCTACACCTTC.

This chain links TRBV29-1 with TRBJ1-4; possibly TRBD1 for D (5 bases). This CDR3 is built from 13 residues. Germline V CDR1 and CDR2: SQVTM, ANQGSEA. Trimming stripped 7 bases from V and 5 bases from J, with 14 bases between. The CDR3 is CSGAKGMNEKLFF. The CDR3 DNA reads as TGCAGCGGAGCGAAGGGGATGAATGAAAAACTGTTTTTT.

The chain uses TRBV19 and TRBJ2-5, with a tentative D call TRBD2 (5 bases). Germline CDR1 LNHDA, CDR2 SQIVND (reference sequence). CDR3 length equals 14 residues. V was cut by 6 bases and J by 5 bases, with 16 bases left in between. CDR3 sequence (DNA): TGTGCCAGTAGCATGGGAGTGGATGGCGAGACCCAGTACTTC. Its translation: CASSMGVDGETQYF. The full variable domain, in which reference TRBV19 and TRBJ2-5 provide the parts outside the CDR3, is DGGITQSPKYLFRKEGQNVTLSCEQNLNHDAMYWYRQDPGQGLRLIYYSQIVNDFQKGDIAEGYSVSREKKESFPLTVTSAQKNPTAFYLCASSMGVDGETQYFGPGTRLLVL.

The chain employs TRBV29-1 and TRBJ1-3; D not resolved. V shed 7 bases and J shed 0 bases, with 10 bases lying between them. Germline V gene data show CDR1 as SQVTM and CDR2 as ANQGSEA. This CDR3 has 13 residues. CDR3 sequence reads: CSASQYSGNTIYF. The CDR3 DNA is TGCAGCGCATCGCAGTACTCTGGAAACACCATATATTTT.